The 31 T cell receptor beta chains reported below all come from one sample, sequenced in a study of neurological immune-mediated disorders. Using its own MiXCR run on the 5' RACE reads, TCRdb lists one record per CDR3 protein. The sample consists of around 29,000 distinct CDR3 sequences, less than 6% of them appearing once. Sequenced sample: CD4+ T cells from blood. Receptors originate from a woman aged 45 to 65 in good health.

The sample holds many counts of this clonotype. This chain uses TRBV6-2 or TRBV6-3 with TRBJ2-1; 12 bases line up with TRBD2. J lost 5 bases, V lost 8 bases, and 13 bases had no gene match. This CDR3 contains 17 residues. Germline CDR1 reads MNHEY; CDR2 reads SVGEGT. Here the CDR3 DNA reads TGTGCCAGCGTCCGACTAGCGGGAGTTTTGGGGGACAATGAGCAGTTCTTC. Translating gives CASVRLAGVLGDNEQFF.

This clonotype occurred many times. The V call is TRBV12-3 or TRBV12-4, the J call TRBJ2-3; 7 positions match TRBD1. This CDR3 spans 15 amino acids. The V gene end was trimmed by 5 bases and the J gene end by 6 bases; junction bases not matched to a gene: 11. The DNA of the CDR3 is TGTGCCAGCAGTCCCCAGGGGGTAGCAGGTGATACGCAGTATTTT. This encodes CASSPQGVAGDTQYF.

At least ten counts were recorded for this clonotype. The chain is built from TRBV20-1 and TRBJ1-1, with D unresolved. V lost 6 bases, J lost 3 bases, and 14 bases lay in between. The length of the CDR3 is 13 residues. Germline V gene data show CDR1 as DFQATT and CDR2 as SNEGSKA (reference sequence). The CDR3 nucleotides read TGCAGTGCGTCTATACCGGGAGACACTGAAGCTTTCTTT. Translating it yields CSASIPGDTEAFF.

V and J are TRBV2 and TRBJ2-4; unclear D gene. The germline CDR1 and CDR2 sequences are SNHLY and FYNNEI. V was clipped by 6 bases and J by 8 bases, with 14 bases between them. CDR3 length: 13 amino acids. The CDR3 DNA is TGTGCCAGCAGCCAAGCCTCTTCAGACATTCAGTACTTC. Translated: CASSQASSDIQYF.

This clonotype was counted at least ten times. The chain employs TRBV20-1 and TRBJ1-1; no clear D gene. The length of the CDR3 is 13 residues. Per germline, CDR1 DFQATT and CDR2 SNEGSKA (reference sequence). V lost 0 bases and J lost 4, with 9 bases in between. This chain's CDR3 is CSAREAGPTEAFF. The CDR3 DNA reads TGCAGTGCTAGAGAGGCGGGTCCCACTGAAGCTTTCTTT.

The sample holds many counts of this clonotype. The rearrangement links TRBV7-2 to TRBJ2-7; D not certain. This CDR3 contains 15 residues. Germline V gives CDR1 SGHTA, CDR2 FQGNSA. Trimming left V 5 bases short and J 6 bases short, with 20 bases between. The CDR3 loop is CASSLGPDIPGEQYF. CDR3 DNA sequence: TGTGCCAGCAGCCTAGGGCCTGACATACCTGGCGAGCAGTACTTC.

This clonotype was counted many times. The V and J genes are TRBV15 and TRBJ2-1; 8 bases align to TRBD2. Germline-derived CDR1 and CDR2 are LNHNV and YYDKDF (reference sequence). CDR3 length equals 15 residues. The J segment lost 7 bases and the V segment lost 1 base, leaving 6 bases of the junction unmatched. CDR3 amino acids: CATSRAGTSTNEQFF. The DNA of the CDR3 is TGTGCCACCAGCAGAGCAGGGACTAGTACAAATGAGCAGTTCTTC.

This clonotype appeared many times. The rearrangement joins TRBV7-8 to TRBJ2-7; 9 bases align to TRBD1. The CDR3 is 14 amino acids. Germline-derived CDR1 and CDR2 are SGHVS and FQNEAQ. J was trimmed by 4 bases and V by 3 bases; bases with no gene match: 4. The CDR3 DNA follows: TGTGCCAGCAGCTTTGGACAGGGGACGTACGAGCAGTACTTC. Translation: CASSFGQGTYEQYF.

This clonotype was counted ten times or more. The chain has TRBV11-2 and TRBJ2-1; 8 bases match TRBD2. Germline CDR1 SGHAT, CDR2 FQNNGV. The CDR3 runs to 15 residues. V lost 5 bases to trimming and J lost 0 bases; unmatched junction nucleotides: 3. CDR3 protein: CASSRGTSSYNEQFF. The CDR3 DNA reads TGTGCCAGCAGCCGCGGGACTAGCTCCTACAATGAGCAGTTCTTC.

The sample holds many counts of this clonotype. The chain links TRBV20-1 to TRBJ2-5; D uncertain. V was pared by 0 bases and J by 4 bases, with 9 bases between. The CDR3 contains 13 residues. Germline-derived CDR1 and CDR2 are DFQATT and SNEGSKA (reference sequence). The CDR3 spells CSARDPNVETQYF. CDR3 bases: TGCAGTGCTAGAGATCCGAATGTAGAGACCCAGTACTTC.

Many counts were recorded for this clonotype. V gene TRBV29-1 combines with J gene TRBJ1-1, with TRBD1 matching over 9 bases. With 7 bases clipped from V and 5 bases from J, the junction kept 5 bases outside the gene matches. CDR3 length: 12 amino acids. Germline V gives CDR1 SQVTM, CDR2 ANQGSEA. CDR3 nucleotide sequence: TGCAGCGGAGACAGGGGGAAGACTGAAGCTTTCTTT. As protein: CSGDRGKTEAFF. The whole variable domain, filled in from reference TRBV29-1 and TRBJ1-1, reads SAVISQKPSRDICQRGTSLTIQCQVDSQVTMMFWYRQQPGQSLTLIATANQGSEATYESGFVIDKFPISRPNLTFSTLTVSNMSPEDSSIYLCSGDRGKTEAFFGQGTRLTVV.

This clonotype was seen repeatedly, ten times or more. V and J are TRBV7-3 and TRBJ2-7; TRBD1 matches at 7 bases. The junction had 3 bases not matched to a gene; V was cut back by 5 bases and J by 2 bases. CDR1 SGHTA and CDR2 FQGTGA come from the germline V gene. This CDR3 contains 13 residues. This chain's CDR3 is CASSQGVAYEQYF. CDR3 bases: TGTGCCAGCAGCCAGGGGGTAGCCTACGAGCAGTACTTC.

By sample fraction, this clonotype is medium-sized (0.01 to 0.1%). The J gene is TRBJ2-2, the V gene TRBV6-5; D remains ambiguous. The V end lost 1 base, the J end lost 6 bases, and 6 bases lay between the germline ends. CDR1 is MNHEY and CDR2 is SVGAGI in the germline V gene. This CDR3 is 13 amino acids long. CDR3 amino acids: CASSYWSSGELFF. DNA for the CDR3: TGTGCCAGCAGTTACTGGAGTTCCGGGGAGCTGTTTTTT.

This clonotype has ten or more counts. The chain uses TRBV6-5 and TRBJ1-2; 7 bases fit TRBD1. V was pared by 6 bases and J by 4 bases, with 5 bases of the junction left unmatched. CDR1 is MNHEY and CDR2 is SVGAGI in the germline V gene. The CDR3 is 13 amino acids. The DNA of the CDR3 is TGTGCCAGCAGACCAGGACAGGTCTATGGCTACACCTTC. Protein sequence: CASRPGQVYGYTF.

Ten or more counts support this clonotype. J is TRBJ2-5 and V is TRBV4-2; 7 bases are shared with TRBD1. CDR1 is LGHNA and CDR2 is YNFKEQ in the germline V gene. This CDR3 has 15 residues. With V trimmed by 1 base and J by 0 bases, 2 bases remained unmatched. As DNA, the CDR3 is TGTGCCAGCAGCCAAGGGACAGGCAACCAAGAGACCCAGTACTTC. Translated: CASSQGTGNQETQYF.

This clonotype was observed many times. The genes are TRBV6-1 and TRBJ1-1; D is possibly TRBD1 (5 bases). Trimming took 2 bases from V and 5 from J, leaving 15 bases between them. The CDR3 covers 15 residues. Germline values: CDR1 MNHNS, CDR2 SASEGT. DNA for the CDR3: TGTGCCAGCAGTGAACGGGGCAGGCGGGATACTGAAGCTTTCTTT. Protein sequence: CASSERGRRDTEAFF.

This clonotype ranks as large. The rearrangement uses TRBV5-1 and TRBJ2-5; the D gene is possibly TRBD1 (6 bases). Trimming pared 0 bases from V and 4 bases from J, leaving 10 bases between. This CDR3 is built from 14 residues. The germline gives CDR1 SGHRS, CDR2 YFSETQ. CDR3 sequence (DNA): TGCGCCAGCAGCTTGGAAGGCAGGGGAGAGACCCAGTACTTC. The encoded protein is CASSLEGRGETQYF.

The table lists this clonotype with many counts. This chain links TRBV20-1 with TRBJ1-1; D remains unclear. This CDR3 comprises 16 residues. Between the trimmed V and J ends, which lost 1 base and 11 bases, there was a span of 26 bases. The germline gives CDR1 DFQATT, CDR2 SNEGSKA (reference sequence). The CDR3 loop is CSARGGGSSSGKEAFF. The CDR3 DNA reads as TGCAGTGCTAGAGGTGGTGGGAGTTCATCGGGGAAGGAGGCTTTCTTT.

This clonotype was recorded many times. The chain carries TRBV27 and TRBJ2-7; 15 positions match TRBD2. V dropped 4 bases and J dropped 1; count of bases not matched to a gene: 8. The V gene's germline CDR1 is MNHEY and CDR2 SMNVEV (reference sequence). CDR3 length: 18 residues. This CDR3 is CASSYRGLAGGRSYEQYF. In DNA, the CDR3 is TGTGCCAGCAGTTACCGGGGACTAGCGGGAGGAAGGTCCTACGAGCAGTACTTC.

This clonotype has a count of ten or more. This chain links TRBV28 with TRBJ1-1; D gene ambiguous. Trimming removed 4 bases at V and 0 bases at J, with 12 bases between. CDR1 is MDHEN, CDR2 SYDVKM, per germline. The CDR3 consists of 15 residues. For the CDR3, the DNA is TGTGCCAGCAGTTCACCTGGGAGTTTGAACACTGAAGCTTTCTTT. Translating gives CASSSPGSLNTEAFF.

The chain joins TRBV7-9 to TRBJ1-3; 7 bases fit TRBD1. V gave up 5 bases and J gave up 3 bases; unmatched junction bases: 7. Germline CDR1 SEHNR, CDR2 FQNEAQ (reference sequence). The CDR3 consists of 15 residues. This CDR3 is CASSPTGIVGNTIYF. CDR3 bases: TGTGCCAGCAGCCCGACAGGGATAGTTGGAAACACCATATATTTT.

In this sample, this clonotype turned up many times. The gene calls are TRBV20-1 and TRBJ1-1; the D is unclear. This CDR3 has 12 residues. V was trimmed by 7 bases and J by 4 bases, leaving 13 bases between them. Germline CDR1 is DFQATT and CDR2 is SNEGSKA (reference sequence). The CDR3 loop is CSVASGSTEAFF. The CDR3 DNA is TGCAGTGTTGCTAGTGGCAGCACTGAAGCTTTCTTT.

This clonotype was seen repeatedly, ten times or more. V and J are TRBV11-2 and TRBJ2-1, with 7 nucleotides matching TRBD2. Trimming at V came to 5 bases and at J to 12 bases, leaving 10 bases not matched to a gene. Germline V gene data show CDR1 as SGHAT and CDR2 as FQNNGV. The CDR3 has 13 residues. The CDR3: CASSPARDYGQFF. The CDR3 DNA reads TGTGCCAGCAGCCCCGCCCGGGACTACGGGCAGTTCTTC.

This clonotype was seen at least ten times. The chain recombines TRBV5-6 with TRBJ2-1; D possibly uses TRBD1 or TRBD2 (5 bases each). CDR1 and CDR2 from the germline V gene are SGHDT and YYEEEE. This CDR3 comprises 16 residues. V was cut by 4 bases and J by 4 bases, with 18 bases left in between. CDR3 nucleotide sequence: TGTGCCAGCAGCAAACCGGGACGGACAATATACAATGAGCAGTTCTTC. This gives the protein CASSKPGRTIYNEQFF.

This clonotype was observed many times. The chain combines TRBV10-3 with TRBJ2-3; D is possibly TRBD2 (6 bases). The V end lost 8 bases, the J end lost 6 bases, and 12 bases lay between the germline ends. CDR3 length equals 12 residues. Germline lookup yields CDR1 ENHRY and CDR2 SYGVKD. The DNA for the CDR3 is TGTGCCATCCGGGGAGGCCAGGATACGCAGTATTTT. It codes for CAIRGGQDTQYF.

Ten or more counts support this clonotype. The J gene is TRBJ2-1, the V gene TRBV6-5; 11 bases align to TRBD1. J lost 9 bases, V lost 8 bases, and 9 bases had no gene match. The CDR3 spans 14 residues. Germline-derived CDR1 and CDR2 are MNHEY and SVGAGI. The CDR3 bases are TGTGCCAGCCGAGGACAGGGGGCCATCGGTGAGCAGTTCTTC. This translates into CASRGQGAIGEQFF.

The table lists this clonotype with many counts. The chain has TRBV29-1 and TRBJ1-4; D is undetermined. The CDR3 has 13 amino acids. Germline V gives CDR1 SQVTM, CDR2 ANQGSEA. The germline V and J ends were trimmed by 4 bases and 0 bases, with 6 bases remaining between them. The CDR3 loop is CSVGSATNEKLFF. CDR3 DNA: TGCAGCGTTGGCTCTGCAACTAATGAAAAACTGTTTTTT. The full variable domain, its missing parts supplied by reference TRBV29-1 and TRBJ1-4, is SAVISQKPSRDICQRGTSLTIQCQVDSQVTMMFWYRQQPGQSLTLIATANQGSEATYESGFVIDKFPISRPNLTFSTLTVSNMSPEDSSIYLCSVGSATNEKLFFGSGTQLSVL.

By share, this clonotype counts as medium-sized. This CDR3 reads CSVRRGHEQYF. The CDR3 coding sequence is TGCAGCGTTCGGCGGGGCCACGAGCAGTACTTC. The chain couples TRBV29-1 to TRBJ2-7; the D gene is possibly TRBD2 (6 bases). The germline CDR1 and CDR2 sequences are SQVTM and ANQGSEA. Trimming removed 5 bases at V and 5 bases at J, with 10 bases between. CDR3 length: 11 amino acids.

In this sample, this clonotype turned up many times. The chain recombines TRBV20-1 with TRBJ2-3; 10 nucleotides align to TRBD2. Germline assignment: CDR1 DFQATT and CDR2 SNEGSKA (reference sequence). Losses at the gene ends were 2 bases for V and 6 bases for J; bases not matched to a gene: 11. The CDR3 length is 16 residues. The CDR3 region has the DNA TGCAGTGCTAGATCCTCGCGAGCGGGGGGGCGGGATACGCAGTATTTT. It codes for CSARSSRAGGRDTQYF.

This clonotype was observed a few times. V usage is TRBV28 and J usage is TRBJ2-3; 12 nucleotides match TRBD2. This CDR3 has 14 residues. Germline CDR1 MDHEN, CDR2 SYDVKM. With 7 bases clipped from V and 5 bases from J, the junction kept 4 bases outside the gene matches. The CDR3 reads CASTPGLAGDTQYF. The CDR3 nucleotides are TGTGCCAGCACCCCGGGACTAGCGGGAGATACGCAGTATTTT.

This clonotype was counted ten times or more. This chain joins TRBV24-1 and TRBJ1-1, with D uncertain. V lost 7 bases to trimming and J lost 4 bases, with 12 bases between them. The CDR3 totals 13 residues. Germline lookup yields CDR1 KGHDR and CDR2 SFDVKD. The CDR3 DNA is TGTGCCACCAGGGACGATCGTACCACTGAAGCTTTCTTT. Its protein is CATRDDRTTEAFF.